The rows below give T cell receptor beta chains drawn from one sample of a study of early T cells in non-severe SARS-CoV-2 infection. Each CDR3 protein is one row after TCRdb ran MiXCR on the 5' RACE reads. The sample records about 60,000 distinct CDR3 sequences, roughly a tenth being singletons. Input material: whole blood. The receptors originated from an adult who was a healthcare worker with PCR-confirmed SARS-CoV-2 infection or an uninfected control (not recorded which). CDR3s include the opening cysteine and the closing phenylalanine or tryptophan. Each record gives: J gene, clone size, V gene, CDR3 protein. Clone sizes are given selectively: once, few, many, or a class where the clone is expanded.

TRBJ2-2 few TRBV7-8 CASSTLTRRNGELFF
TRBJ1-2 - TRBV7-2 CASSLGRGNYGYTF
TRBJ2-7 - TRBV9 CASSVLTDGYEQYF
TRBJ2-2 many TRBV15 CATSRPGQGSNTGELFF
TRBJ2-2 - TRBV5-1 CASSLVPPGQGNTGELFF
TRBJ2-1 many TRBV19 CASSIKGYTEQFF
TRBJ2-5 many TRBV7-7 CASSLDRVETQYF
TRBJ2-7 few TRBV27 CASSRRDLRTVSEQYF
TRBJ2-7 many TRBV10-3 CAIRPGQGPSYEQYF
TRBJ2-3 many TRBV10-2 CASRATLGLDTQYF
TRBJ2-5 few TRBV2 CASFGRAQETQYF
TRBJ2-3 many TRBV15 CATSRDRSSGIGFLPKGTDTQYF
TRBJ2-1 many TRBV4-2 CASSQDQFNEQFF
TRBJ1-6 few TRBV10-3 CAISGDESPLHF
TRBJ1-1 many TRBV19 CASTFGTGISEAFF
TRBJ1-1 - TRBV9 CASSVGTPEAFF
TRBJ2-3 - TRBV20-1 CSARESSTDTQYF
TRBJ1-2 few TRBV12-3/TRBV12-4 CASSLYGEGYTF
TRBJ2-1 many TRBV5-1 CASSLFSSGGYNEQFF
TRBJ2-5 many TRBV19 CASSPGLAGEETQYF
TRBJ1-5 many TRBV27 CASSLYGTANQPQHF
TRBJ2-5 many TRBV12-3/TRBV12-4 CASSPRTGVETQYF
TRBJ2-6 few TRBV6-2/TRBV6-3 CASSTGTRWSNVLTF
TRBJ2-4 many TRBV7-6 CASSLAGRAAKNIQYF
TRBJ1-1 many TRBV6-2/TRBV6-3 CASSSHRTRGVEAFF
TRBJ2-4 many TRBV23-1 CASRLAIAGIQYF